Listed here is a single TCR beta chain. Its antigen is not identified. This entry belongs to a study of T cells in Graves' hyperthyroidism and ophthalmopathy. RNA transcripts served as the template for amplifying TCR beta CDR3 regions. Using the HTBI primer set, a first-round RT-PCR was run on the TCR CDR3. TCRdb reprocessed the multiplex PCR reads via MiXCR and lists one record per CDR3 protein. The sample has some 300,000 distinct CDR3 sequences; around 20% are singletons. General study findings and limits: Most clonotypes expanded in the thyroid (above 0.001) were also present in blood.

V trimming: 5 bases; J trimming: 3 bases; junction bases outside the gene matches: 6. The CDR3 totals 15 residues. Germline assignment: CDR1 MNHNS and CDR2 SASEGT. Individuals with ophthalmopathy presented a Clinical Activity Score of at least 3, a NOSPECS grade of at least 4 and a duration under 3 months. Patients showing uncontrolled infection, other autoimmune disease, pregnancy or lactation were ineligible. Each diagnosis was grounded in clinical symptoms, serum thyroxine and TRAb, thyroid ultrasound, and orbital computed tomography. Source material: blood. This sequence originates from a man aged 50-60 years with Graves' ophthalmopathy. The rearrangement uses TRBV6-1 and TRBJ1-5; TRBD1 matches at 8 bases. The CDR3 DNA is TGTGCCAGCAGTCAGGACAGGGCAGACAATCAGCCCCAGCATTTT. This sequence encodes CASSQDRADNQPQHF.